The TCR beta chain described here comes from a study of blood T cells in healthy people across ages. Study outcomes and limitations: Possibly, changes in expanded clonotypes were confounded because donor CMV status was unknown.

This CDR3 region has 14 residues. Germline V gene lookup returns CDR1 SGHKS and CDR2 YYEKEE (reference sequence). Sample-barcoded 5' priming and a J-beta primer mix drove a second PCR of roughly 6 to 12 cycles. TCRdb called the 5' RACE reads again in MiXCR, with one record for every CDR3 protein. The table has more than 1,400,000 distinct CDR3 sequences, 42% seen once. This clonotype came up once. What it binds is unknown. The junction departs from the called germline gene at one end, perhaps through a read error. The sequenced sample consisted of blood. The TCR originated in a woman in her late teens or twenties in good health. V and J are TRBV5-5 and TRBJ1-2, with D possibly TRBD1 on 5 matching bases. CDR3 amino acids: CASSLGQGIGGYIF. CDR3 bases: TGTGCCAGCAGCTTGGGGCAGGGTATCGGTGGCTACATCTTC.